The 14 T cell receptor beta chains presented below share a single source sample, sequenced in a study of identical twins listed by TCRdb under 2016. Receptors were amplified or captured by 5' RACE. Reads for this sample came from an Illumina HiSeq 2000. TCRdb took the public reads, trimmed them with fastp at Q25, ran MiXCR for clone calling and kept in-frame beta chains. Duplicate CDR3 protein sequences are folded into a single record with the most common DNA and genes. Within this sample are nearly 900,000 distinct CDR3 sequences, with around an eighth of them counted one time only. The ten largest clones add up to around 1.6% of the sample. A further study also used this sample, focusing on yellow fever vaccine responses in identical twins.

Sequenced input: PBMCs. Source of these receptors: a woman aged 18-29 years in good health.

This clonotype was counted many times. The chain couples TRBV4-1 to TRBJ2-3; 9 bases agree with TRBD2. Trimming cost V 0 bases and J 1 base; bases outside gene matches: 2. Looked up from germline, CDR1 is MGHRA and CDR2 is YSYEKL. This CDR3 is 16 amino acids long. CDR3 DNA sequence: TGCGCCAGCAGCCAAGATCGGACTAGCGGCACAGATACGCAGTATTTT. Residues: CASSQDRTSGTDTQYF.

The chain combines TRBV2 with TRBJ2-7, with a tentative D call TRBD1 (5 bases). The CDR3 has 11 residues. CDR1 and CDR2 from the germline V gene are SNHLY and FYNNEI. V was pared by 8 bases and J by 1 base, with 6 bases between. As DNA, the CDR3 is TGTGCCAGCGACAGTTCCTACGAGCAGTACTTC. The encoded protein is CASDSSYEQYF.

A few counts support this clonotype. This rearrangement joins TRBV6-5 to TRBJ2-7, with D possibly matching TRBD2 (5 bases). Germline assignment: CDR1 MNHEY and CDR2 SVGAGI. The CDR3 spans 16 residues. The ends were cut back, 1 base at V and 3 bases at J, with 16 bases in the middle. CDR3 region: CASSYLLTEGNYEQYV. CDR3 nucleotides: TGTGCCAGCAGTTACTTATTAACTGAGGGTAACTACGAGCAGTACGTC.

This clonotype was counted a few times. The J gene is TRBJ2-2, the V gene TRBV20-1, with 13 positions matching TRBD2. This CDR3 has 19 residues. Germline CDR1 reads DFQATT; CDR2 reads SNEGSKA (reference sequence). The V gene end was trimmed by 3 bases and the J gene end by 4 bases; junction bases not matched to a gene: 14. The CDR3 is CSARRTTSGRALFTGELFF. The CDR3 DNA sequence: TGCAGTGCTAGGCGCACAACTAGCGGGAGGGCCCTGTTCACCGGGGAGCTGTTTTTT.

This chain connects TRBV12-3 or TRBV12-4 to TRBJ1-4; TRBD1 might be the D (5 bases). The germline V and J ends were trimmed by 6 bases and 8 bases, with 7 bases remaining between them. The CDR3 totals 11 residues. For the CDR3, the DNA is TGTGCCAGCAGGGAGGGGGAAAAACTGTTTTTT. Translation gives CASREGEKLFF.

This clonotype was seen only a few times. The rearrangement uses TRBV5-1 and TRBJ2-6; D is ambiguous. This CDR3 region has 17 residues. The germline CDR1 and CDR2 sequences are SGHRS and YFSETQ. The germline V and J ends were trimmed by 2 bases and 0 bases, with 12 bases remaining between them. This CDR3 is CASSFYSSLSGANVLTF. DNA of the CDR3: TGCGCCAGCAGCTTTTACAGTTCACTCTCTGGGGCCAACGTCCTGACTTTC.

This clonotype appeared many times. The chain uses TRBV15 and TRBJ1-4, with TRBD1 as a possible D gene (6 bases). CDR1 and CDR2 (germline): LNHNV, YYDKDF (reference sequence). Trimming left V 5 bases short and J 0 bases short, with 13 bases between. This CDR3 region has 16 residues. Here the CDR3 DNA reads TGTGCCACCAGCGTCCGGGACAAGCCAACTAATGAAAAACTGTTTTTT. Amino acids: CATSVRDKPTNEKLFF.

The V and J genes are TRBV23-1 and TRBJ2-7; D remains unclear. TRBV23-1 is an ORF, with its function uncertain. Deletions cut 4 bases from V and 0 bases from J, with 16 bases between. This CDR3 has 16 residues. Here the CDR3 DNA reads TGCGCCAGCAGTCGCTCCCTTGACACCGCCTCCTACGAGCAGTACTTC. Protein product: CASSRSLDTASYEQYF.

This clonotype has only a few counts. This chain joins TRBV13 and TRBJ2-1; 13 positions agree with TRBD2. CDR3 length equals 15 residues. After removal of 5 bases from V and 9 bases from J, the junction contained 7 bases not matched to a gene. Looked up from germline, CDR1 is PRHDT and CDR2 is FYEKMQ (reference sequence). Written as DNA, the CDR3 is TGTGCCAGCAGCCCAAGGACTAGCGGGGGAGGTGAGCAGTTCTTC. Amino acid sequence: CASSPRTSGGGEQFF.

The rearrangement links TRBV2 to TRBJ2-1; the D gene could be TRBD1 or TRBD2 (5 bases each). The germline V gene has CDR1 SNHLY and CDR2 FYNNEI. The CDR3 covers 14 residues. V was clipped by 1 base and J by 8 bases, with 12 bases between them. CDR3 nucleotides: TGTGCCAGCAGTGAAGTAGTCAGGGACGATGAGCAGTTCTTC. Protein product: CASSEVVRDDEQFF. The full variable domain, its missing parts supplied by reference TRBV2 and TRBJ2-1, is EPEVTQTPSHQVTQMGQEVILRCVPISNHLYFYWYRQILGQKVEFLVSFYNNEISEKSEIFDDQFSVERPDGSNFTLKIRSTKLEDSAMYFCASSEVVRDDEQFFGPGTRLTVL.

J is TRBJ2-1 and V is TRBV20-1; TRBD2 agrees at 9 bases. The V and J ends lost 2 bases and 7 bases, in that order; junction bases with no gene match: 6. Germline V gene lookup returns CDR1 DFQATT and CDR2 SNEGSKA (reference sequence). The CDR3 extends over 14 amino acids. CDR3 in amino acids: CSARTGTSPNEQFF. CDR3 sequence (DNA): TGCAGTGCTAGAACCGGGACTAGCCCGAATGAGCAGTTCTTC.

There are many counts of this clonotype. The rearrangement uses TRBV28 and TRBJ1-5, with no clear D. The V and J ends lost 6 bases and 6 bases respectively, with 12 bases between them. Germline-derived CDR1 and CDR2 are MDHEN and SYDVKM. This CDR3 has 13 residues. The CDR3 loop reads CASRTVVGQPQHF. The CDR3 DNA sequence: TGTGCCAGCAGAACAGTTGTCGGTCAGCCCCAGCATTTT.

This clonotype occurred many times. CDR3 DNA sequence: TGCAGTGCAGGGCGGTATACAGATACGCAGTATTTT. Translation gives CSAGRYTDTQYF. V usage is TRBV20-1 and J usage is TRBJ2-3; D not certain. The V gene's germline CDR1 is DFQATT and CDR2 SNEGSKA (reference sequence). The CDR3 is 12 amino acids. The V end lost 6 bases, the J end lost 3 bases, and 10 bases lay between the germline ends.

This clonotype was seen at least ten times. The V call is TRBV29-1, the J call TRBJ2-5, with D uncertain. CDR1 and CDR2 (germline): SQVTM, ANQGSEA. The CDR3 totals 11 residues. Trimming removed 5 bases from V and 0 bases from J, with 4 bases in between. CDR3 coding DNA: TGCAGCGTTTATAACCAAGAGACCCAGTACTTC. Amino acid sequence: CSVYNQETQYF.